Detailed here is one T cell receptor beta chain. Sequenced by immunoSEQ multiplex PCR; TCRdb stores in-frame clones only, minus some. The sample includes 70,000 to 95,000 clones, 75% to 90% of them seen just once. The CDR3 length is 15 residues. The germline V and J ends were trimmed by 2 bases and 7 bases, with 15 bases remaining between them. Germline assignment: CDR1 MNHNS and CDR2 SASEGT. This sample is drawn from a study of OX40 agonist ivuxolimab in advanced cancers. Sequenced material: CD4+ or CD8+ T cells sorted from blood, taken in a trial of the OX40 agonist ivuxolimab. The rearrangement uses TRBV6-1 and TRBJ2-1; possible D gene TRBD1, 6 bases. This sequence was found in an adult with an advanced solid tumor such as melanoma, head and neck, liver or kidney cancer. In DNA form, the CDR3 reads TGTGCCAGCAGTGAATTTGGACTGGGGGCGAATGAGCAGTTCTTC. Translation: CASSEFGLGANEQFF.